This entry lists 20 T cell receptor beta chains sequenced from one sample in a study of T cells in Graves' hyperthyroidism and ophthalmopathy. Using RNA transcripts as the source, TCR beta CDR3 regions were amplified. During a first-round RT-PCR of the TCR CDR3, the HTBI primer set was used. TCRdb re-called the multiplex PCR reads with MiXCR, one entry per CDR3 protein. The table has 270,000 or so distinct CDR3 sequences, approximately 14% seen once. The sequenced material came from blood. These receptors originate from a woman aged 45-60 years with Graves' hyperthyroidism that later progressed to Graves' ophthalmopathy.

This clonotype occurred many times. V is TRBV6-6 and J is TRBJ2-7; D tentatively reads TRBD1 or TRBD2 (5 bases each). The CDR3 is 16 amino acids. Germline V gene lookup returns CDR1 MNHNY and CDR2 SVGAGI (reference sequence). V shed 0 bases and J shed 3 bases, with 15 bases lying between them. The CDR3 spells CASSYSRGANNYEQYF. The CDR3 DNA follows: TGTGCCAGCAGTTACTCGAGGGGAGCGAATAACTACGAGCAGTACTTC.

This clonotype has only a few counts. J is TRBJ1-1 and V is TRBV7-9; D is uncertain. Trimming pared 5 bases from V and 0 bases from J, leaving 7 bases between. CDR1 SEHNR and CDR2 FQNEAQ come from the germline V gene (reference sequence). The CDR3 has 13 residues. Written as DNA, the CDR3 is TGTGCCAGCAGCCACGACATGAACACTGAAGCTTTCTTT. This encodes CASSHDMNTEAFF.

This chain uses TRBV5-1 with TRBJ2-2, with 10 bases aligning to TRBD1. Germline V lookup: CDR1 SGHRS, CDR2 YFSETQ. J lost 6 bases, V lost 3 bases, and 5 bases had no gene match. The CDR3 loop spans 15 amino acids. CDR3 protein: CASSSTGGAAGELFF. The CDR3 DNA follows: TGCGCCAGCAGCTCGACAGGGGGCGCGGCCGGGGAGCTGTTTTTT.

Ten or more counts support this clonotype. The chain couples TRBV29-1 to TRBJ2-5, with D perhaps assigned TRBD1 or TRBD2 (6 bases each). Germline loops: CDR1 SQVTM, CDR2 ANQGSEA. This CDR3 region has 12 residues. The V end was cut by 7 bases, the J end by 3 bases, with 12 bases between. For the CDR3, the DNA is TGCAGCGGCCTGAGGGGGGAAGAGACCCAGTACTTC. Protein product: CSGLRGEETQYF. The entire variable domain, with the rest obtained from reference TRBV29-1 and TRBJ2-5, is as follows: SAVISQKPSRDICQRGTSLTIQCQVDSQVTMMFWYRQQPGQSLTLIATANQGSEATYESGFVIDKFPISRPNLTFSTLTVSNMSPEDSSIYLCSGLRGEETQYFGPGTRLLVL.

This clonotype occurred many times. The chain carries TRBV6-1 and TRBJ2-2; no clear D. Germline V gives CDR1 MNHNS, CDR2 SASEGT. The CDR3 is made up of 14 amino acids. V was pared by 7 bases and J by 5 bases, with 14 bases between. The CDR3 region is CASKISLMTGELFF. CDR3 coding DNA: TGTGCCAGCAAAATCAGTCTCATGACCGGGGAGCTGTTTTTT.

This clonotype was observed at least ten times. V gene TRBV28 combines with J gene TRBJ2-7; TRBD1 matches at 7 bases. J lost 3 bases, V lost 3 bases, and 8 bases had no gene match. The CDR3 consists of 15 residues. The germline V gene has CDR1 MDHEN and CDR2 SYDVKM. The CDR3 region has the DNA TGTGCCAGCAGTTTCCCTCGTGCAGGGGGCTACGAGCAGTACTTC. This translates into CASSFPRAGGYEQYF.

The CDR3 reads CASSEVQGWLDTQYF. In DNA form, the CDR3 reads TGTGCCAGCAGTGAAGTACAGGGATGGTTAGATACGCAGTATTTT. The chain employs TRBV6-1 and TRBJ2-3, with D perhaps TRBD1 (6 bases). Trimming left V 1 base short and J 5 bases short, with 13 bases between. The CDR3 is made up of 15 amino acids. Germline assignment: CDR1 MNHNS and CDR2 SASEGT.

The CDR3 spells CASSFVYRGPLNEQYF. The CDR3, as DNA: TGTGCCAGCAGTTTTGTCTACAGGGGCCCCCTCAACGAGCAGTACTTC. The V call is TRBV27, the J call TRBJ2-7, with TRBD1 matching 7 bases. This CDR3 comprises 16 residues. The V gene's germline CDR1 is MNHEY and CDR2 SMNVEV (reference sequence). With V trimmed by 3 bases and J by 5 bases, 13 bases remained unmatched.

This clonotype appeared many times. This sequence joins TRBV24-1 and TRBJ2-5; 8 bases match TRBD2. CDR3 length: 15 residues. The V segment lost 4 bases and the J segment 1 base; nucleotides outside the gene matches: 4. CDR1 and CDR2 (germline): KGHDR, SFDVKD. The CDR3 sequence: CATSDRSGVQETQYF. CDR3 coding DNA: TGTGCCACCAGTGACCGTAGCGGGGTCCAAGAGACCCAGTACTTC.

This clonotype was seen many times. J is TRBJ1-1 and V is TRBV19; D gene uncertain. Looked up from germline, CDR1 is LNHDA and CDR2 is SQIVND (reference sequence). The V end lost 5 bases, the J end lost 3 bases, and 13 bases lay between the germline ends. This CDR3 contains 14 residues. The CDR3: CASSVSTADTEAFF. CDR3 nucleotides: TGTGCCAGTAGTGTAAGTACGGCGGACACTGAAGCTTTCTTT. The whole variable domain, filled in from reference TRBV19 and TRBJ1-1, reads DGGITQSPKYLFRKEGQNVTLSCEQNLNHDAMYWYRQDPGQGLRLIYYSQIVNDFQKGDIAEGYSVSREKKESFPLTVTSAQKNPTAFYLCASSVSTADTEAFFGQGTRLTVV.

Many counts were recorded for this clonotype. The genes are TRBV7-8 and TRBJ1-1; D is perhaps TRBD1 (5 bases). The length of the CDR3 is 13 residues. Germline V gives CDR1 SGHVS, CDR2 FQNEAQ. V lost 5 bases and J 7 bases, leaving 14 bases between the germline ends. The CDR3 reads CASSPPGGIEAFF. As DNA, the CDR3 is TGTGCCAGCAGCCCACCGGGGGGGATTGAAGCTTTCTTT. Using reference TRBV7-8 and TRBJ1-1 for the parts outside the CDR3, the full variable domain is GAGVSQSPRYKVAKRGQDVALRCDPISGHVSLFWYQQALGQGPEFLTYFQNEAQLDKSGLPSDRFFAERPEGSVSTLKIQRTQQEDSAVYLCASSPPGGIEAFFGQGTRLTVV.

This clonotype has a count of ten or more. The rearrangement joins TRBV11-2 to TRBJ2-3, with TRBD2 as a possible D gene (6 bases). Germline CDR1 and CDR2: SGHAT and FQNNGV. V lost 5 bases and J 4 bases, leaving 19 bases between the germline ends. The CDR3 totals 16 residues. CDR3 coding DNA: TGTGCCAGCAGCCTCGTCTCGGGGGAGGTGGCAGATACGCAGTATTTT. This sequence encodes CASSLVSGEVADTQYF. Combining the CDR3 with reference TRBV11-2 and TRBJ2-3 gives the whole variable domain EAGVAQSPRYKIIEKRQSVAFWCNPISGHATLYWYQQILGQGPKLLIQFQNNGVVDDSQLPKDRFSAERLKGVDSTLKIQPAKLEDSAVYLCASSLVSGEVADTQYFGPGTRLTVL.

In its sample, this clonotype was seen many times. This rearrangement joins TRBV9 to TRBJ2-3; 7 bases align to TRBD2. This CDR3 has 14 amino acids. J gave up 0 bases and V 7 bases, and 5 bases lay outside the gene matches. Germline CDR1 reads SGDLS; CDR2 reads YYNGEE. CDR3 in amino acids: CASAGRTSTDTQYF. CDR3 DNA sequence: TGTGCCAGCGCCGGGAGGACCAGCACAGATACGCAGTATTTT.

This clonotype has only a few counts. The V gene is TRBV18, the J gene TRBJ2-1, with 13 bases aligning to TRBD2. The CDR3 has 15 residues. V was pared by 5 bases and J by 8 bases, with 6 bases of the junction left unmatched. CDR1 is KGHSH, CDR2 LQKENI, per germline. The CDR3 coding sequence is TGTGCCAGCTCAGCTTTTACTAGCGGGAGGGATGAGCAGTTCTTC. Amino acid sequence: CASSAFTSGRDEQFF.

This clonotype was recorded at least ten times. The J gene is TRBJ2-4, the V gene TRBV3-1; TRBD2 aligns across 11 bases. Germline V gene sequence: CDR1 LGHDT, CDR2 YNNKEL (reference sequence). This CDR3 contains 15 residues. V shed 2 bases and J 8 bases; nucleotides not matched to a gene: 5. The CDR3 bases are TGTGCCAGCAGCCAATCCCTAGCGGGAGGAGACATTCAGTACTTC. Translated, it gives CASSQSLAGGDIQYF.

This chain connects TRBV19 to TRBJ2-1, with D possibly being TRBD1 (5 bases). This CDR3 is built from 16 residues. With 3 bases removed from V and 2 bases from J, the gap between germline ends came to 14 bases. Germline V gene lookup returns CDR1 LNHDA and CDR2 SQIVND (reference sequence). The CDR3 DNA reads TGTGCCAGTAGTATTGGACACTTAAATGCCTACAATGAGCAGTTCTTC. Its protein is CASSIGHLNAYNEQFF.

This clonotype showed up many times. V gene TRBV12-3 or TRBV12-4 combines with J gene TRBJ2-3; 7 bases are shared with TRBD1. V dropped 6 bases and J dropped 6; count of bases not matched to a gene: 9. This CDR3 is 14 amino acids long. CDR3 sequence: CASSKQGNGDTQYF. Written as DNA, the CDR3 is TGTGCCAGCAGCAAACAGGGGAATGGCGATACGCAGTATTTT.

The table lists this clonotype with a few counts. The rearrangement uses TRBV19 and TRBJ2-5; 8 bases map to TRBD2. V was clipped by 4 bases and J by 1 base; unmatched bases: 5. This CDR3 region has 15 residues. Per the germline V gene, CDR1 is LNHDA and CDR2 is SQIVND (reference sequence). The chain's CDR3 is CASSSLREAQETQYF. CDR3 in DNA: TGTGCCAGTAGTAGCTTGCGGGAGGCCCAAGAGACCCAGTACTTC.

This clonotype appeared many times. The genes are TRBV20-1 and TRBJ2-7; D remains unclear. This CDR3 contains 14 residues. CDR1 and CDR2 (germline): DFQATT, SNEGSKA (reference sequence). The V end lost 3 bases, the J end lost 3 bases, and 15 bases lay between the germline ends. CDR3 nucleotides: TGCAGTGCTAGTGGTCAGGCGGATCGCTACGAGCAGTACTTC. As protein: CSASGQADRYEQYF.

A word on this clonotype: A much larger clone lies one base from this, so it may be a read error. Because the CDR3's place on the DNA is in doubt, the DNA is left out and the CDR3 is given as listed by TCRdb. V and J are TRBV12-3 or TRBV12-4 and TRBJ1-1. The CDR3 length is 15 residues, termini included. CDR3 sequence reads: CASSFGEGGYTEAFF.